What follows are 18 T cell receptor beta chains derived from one specimen sequenced in a study of Graves' ophthalmopathy and Graves' hyperthyroidism. Amplifying from RNA transcripts, the study obtained TCR beta CDR3 regions. First-round RT-PCR with HTBI primers preceded a second-round multiplex PCR. TCRdb re-called the multiplex PCR reads with MiXCR, one entry per CDR3 protein. The data contain about 700,000 distinct CDR3 sequences, 40% of them singletons. Sequenced material: peripheral blood. These receptors were obtained from an adult man with Graves' ophthalmopathy.

This sequence joins TRBV29-1 and TRBJ1-3; D uncertain. V shed 7 bases and J shed 2 bases, with 15 bases lying between them. This CDR3 region has 14 residues. CDR1 is SQVTM and CDR2 is ANQGSEA in the germline V gene. The CDR3 DNA reads TGCAGCGCCACCACGGAGGTCACTGGAAACACCATATATTTT. Encoded protein: CSATTEVTGNTIYF.

CDR3 in amino acids: CASRGQGYTF. The CDR3 DNA reads as TGTGCCAGCAGGGGACAGGGCTACACCTTC. This chain joins TRBV6-5 and TRBJ1-2; 7 positions match TRBD1. The length of the CDR3 is 10 residues. From germline, CDR1 is MNHEY and CDR2 SVGAGI. J was trimmed by 8 bases and V by 6 bases; bases with no gene match: 0.

The V gene is TRBV2, the J gene TRBJ2-7, with 8 nucleotides matching TRBD2. Per the germline V gene, CDR1 is SNHLY and CDR2 is FYNNEI. This CDR3 contains 15 residues. V shed 6 bases, J shed 5 bases, and the junction held 12 bases outside the gene matches. The chain's CDR3 is CASSPRGGGRNEQYF. CDR3 bases: TGTGCCAGCAGCCCCCGGGGGGGGGGAAGGAACGAGCAGTACTTC.

V gene TRBV7-8 combines with J gene TRBJ2-5, with 8 bases fitting TRBD1. V was pared by 6 bases and J by 5 bases, with 8 bases of the junction left unmatched. The germline CDR1 and CDR2 sequences are SGHVS and FQNEAQ. This CDR3 is 14 amino acids long. The CDR3 loop reads CASRQTGVVETQYF. The CDR3 DNA sequence: TGTGCCAGCAGACAGACAGGGGTAGTGGAGACCCAGTACTTC.

There are many counts of this clonotype. The chain has TRBV29-1 and TRBJ2-5; D uncertain. V was shortened by 4 bases and J by 5 bases, with 5 bases between the two germline ends. Germline CDR1 reads SQVTM; CDR2 reads ANQGSEA. The CDR3 totals 10 residues. CDR3 DNA sequence: TGCAGCGTTGGTGTGGAGACCCAGTACTTC. It translates to CSVGVETQYF.

J is TRBJ2-5 and V is TRBV11-2, with 9 bases fitting TRBD1. V was pared by 5 bases and J by 5 bases, with 6 bases of the junction left unmatched. Germline assignment: CDR1 SGHAT and CDR2 FQNNGV. This CDR3 has 14 residues. CDR3 region: CASSRDRAAETQYF. The DNA for the CDR3 is TGTGCCAGCAGCCGGGACAGGGCAGCGGAGACCCAGTACTTC.

This clonotype was counted only a few times. This sequence joins TRBV15 and TRBJ1-2, with D possibly TRBD1 on 5 matching bases. Deletions cut 3 bases from V and 4 bases from J, with 6 bases between. Germline loops: CDR1 LNHNV, CDR2 YYDKDF (reference sequence). The CDR3 extends over 12 amino acids. DNA for the CDR3: TGTGCCACCAGCAGTAGGGGCTATGGCTACACCTTC. Translation gives CATSSRGYGYTF.

The gene calls are TRBV11-2 and TRBJ2-5; D is perhaps TRBD1 (5 bases). Trimming took 5 bases from V and 1 from J, leaving 11 bases between them. From germline, CDR1 is SGHAT and CDR2 FQNNGV. The CDR3 totals 14 residues. The CDR3 DNA reads as TGTGCCAGCAGCGCCCCGACAGTCCAAGAGACCCAGTACTTC. Its protein is CASSAPTVQETQYF.

This clonotype appeared a few times. V gene TRBV20-1 combines with J gene TRBJ2-7; D is perhaps TRBD2 (5 bases). There are 15 residues in the CDR3. Trimming removed 5 bases at V and 5 bases at J, with 22 bases between. Germline-derived CDR1 and CDR2 are DFQATT and SNEGSKA (reference sequence). The CDR3 DNA reads TGCAGTGCTCACGATCCGACGGAGGTGAAGGACGAGCAGTACTTC. Protein: CSAHDPTEVKDEQYF.

The chain is built from TRBV5-6 and TRBJ2-7; either TRBD1 or TRBD2 may fit D (5 bases each). The CDR3 runs 12 residues. V shed 2 bases and J shed 7 bases, with 10 bases lying between them. Germline CDR1 reads SGHDT; CDR2 reads YYEEEE. Here the CDR3 DNA reads TGTGCCAGCAGCTTTGGGACCTCGGAGCAGTACTTC. Its protein product is CASSFGTSEQYF.

The rearrangement links TRBV2 to TRBJ2-5; 10 nucleotides line up with TRBD2. Looked up from germline, CDR1 is SNHLY and CDR2 is FYNNEI. After removal of 2 bases from V and 5 bases from J, the junction contained 5 bases not matched to a gene. This CDR3 spans 15 amino acids. CDR3 sequence reads: CASSELAGVVETQYF. CDR3 DNA: TGTGCCAGCAGTGAACTAGCGGGGGTAGTGGAGACCCAGTACTTC.

As concerns this clonotype: A much larger clonotype is one base distant, so this may be a read error. The CDR3 region has the DNA TGCAGCGTGACATCTCCGGACAGGAGAACCGGGGAGCTGCTTTTT. It encodes CSVTSPDRRTGELLF. The rearrangement uses TRBV29-1 and TRBJ2-2; 7 positions agree with TRBD1. The CDR3 is made up of 15 amino acids. CDR1 and CDR2 from the germline V gene are SQVTM and ANQGSEA.

This rearrangement joins TRBV7-2 to TRBJ1-2; D call uncertain. V gave up 1 base and J gave up 4 bases, with 10 bases separating them. The CDR3 is made up of 14 amino acids. Looked up from germline, CDR1 is SGHTA and CDR2 is FQGNSA. For the CDR3, the DNA is TGTGCCAGCAGCTTAGAGGCGGGGATCTATGGCTACACCTTC. The encoded protein is CASSLEAGIYGYTF.

Worth noting for this clonotype: Here the CDR3 omits its conserved ending phenylalanine or tryptophan, so a read error is the likely source. The DNA is omitted, as the CDR3 cannot be located on it reliably, and the CDR3 follows TCRdb's listing. The gene calls are TRBV15 and TRBJ1-3. Including both end residues, the CDR3 is 11 amino acids long. Germline V lookup: CDR1 LNHNV, CDR2 YYDKDF (reference sequence). The CDR3 protein is CATSGNSVRVT.

This clonotype has a single count. The rearrangement links TRBV27 to TRBJ1-2; D not certain. CDR1 and CDR2 (germline): MNHEY, SMNVEV (reference sequence). The CDR3 covers 14 residues. V was pared by 3 bases and J by 1 base, with 9 bases between. The CDR3 region has the DNA TGTGCCAGCAGTTTGAGTGTCTTTAACTATGGCTACACCTTC. This translates into CASSLSVFNYGYTF.

This clonotype was seen many times. The chain recombines TRBV7-3 with TRBJ1-2; D gene unclear. Germline loops: CDR1 SGHTA, CDR2 FQGTGA. V lost 10 bases and J lost 8, with 11 bases in between. The CDR3 totals 10 residues. CDR3 nucleotide sequence: TGTGCCAACACACCGGACGGCTACACCTTC. This codes for CANTPDGYTF.

This clonotype was counted between two and nine times. V gene TRBV19 combines with J gene TRBJ2-7, with 8 bases identical to TRBD1. The CDR3 runs 16 residues. The J segment lost 7 bases and the V segment lost 3 bases, leaving 14 bases of the junction unmatched. CDR1 and CDR2 from the germline V gene are LNHDA and SQIVND (reference sequence). In DNA, the CDR3 is TGTGCCAGTAGTATTCATCCGCAGGGGGCTCCGGGGGAGCAGTACTTC. It encodes CASSIHPQGAPGEQYF.

This chain joins TRBV10-3 and TRBJ1-2, with 10 bases that match TRBD1. V lost 5 bases, J lost 7 bases, and 16 bases stayed unmatched. CDR1 is ENHRY, CDR2 SYGVKD, per germline. There are 17 residues in the CDR3. CDR3 residues: CAISYSPGQGFSGGYTF. As DNA, the CDR3 is TGTGCCATCAGTTACTCTCCGGGACAGGGGTTTAGCGGTGGCTACACCTTC.